The clone carrying this TCR beta chain was seen a few times. Antigen specificity is unknown. Of the isolated RNA, all was reverse transcribed, and so the sequenced material was expressed TCRB transcripts. TCRdb's copy holds only in-frame clones and misses some; the assay was immunoSEQ multiplex PCR. The sample holds 350,000 to 450,000 clones, around 16% seen once. This entry is derived from a study of beta chain features in type 1 diabetes. Points from the study as a whole: Junctions at VDJ sites from type 1 diabetes patients had fewer insertions and more deletions. Resolution of whether HLA type affects TCRB rearrangement was not achieved here. People with Type 1 diabetes carried modestly yet significantly shorter TCRB CDR3s in all four CD4+ subsets.

CDR3 length equals 17 residues. With 11 bases clipped from V and 0 bases from J, the junction kept 13 bases outside the gene matches. CDR1 SEHNR and CDR2 FQNEAQ come from the germline V gene (reference sequence). Sorted cells reached over 95% purity in every population. The chain is built from TRBV7-9 and TRBJ1-4; 9 nucleotides agree with TRBD1. The receptor's source is a woman between 18 and 30 years old in good health. Sequences were obtained from naive CD4+ T cells from blood. CDR3 region: CALEGTGRGSTNEKLFF. CDR3 coding DNA: TGTGCCTTGGAAGGGACAGGGCGAGGGTCAACTAATGAAAAACTGTTTTTT.